This TCR beta chain was documented in a study of blood T cells in healthy people across ages. Findings and limits, study-wide: Because donor CMV status was unknown, expanded clonotype changes were possibly confounded. It was the long-lived donors that had more naive CD4+ cells and higher diversity than aged donors.

A J-beta primer mix and a sample-barcoded 5' primer were used in a second PCR of roughly 7 to 12 cycles. Each cDNA molecule received a tag from a template-switch adaptor that had 12 random nucleotides. In TCRdb, the 5' RACE reads were re-called with MiXCR into one record per CDR3 protein. The top ten clones hold over 7% of a sample with around 1,700,000 distinct CDR3 sequences, approximately 28% of them seen once. The sample holds a few counts of this clonotype. What it binds is not known. Trimming left V 4 bases short and J 2 bases short, with 15 bases between. This CDR3 region has 15 residues. CDR1 is SGHRS and CDR2 is YFSETQ in the germline V gene.

The genes are TRBV5-1 and TRBJ1-2; unclear D gene. This sequence was found in a woman younger than 45 in good health. Specimen: blood. For the CDR3, the DNA is TGCGCCAGCAGCCCAGCAGGCTCATTCAACTATGGCTACACCTTC. This encodes CASSPAGSFNYGYTF. Full variable domain (rest looked up from reference TRBV5-1 and TRBJ1-2): KAGVTQTPRYLIKTRGQQVTLSCSPISGHRSVSWYQQTPGQGLQFLFEYFSETQRNKGNFPGRFSGRQFSNSRSEMNVSTLELGDSALYLCASSPAGSFNYGYTFGSGTRLTVV.